The entry that follows covers one TCR beta chain sequence. This table comes from immunoSEQ multiplex PCR, and its TCRdb copy is limited to in-frame clones, with some not included. The data contain some 90,000 clones, around 95% of them singletons. This record belongs to a study of technical replicates of blood from a few donors. In germline, CDR1 is SGDLS, CDR2 YYNGEE. Trimming pared 0 bases from V and 4 bases from J, leaving 16 bases between. The CDR3 covers 16 residues. This rearrangement joins TRBV9 to TRBJ1-2; D gene unclear. Sequencing was carried out using T cells isolated from PBMCs. The TCR sequence derives from a human donor in good health. CDR3 loop: CASSVDNFVYSYGYTF. Here the CDR3 DNA reads TGTGCCAGCAGCGTAGACAATTTTGTATACAGCTATGGCTACACCTTC.